Below, 13 T cell receptor beta chains from the same sample are listed, as sequenced in a study of cytomegalovirus exposure and HLA in healthy donors. Primers: 60 Vbeta forward and 13 Jbeta reverse. Using immunoSEQ multiplex PCR, the repertoire was profiled, and TCRdb retains in-frame clones only, with some absent. The sample has roughly 170,000 clones, 77% seen once. Source material: PBMCs. These receptors were obtained from a woman in her twenties or thirties in good health and CMV-seronegative.

This clone came up once. The rearrangement uses TRBV5-1 and TRBJ2-1; tentative D call: TRBD1 (5 bases). This CDR3 contains 17 residues. Germline V lookup: CDR1 SGHRS, CDR2 YFSETQ. The V end lost 2 bases, the J end lost 5 bases, and 20 bases lay between the germline ends. The chain's CDR3 is CASSFRPQGPSDNEQFF. CDR3 nucleotides: TGCGCCAGCAGCTTCCGGCCGCAGGGCCCCAGTGACAATGAGCAGTTCTTC.

The V and J genes are TRBV6-6 and TRBJ2-3, with D possibly matching TRBD2 (6 bases). V was pared by 10 bases and J by 0 bases, with 20 bases between. Germline V gene sequence: CDR1 MNHNY, CDR2 SVGAGI (reference sequence). There are 16 residues in the CDR3. This chain's CDR3 is CATRDFSQPSTDTQYF. The CDR3 DNA follows: TGTGCCACCCGGGACTTTTCCCAACCTAGCACAGATACGCAGTATTTT.

V usage is TRBV5-1 and J usage is TRBJ2-5, with 8 bases that match TRBD2. V gave up 0 bases and J gave up 5 bases; unmatched junction bases: 12. The germline V gene encodes CDR1 SGHRS and CDR2 YFSETQ. The CDR3 totals 17 residues. CDR3 DNA: TGCGCCAGCAGCTTGGGGGGGGGACTAGAACGTCAGGAGACCCAGTACTTC. Translated: CASSLGGGLERQETQYF.

On this clone: The junction does not match germline at one end; this may be a read error. The rearrangement uses TRBV5-6 and TRBJ1-2, with D possibly being TRBD1 (6 bases). This CDR3 contains 14 residues. Germline V gene data show CDR1 as SGHDT and CDR2 as YYEEEE. As DNA, the CDR3 is TGTGCCAGCAGCCCTACACAGGGCCACGGAGGCTACCCCTTC. Amino acids: CASSPTQGHGGYPF.

This chain uses TRBV28 with TRBJ2-7, with TRBD2 matching 8 bases. The CDR3 runs 15 residues. The V segment lost 4 bases and the J segment 4 bases; nucleotides outside the gene matches: 9. Germline V lookup: CDR1 MDHEN, CDR2 SYDVKM. CDR3 residues: CASSSLGTRDYEQYF. The CDR3 region has the DNA TGTGCCAGCAGTTCGCTCGGGACTAGAGATTACGAGCAGTACTTC.

This clone was picked up a small number of times. The J gene is TRBJ1-1, the V gene TRBV9; no clear D gene. Trimming shortened V by 4 bases and J by 1 base, and 5 bases separated the two germline ends. The CDR3 has 12 residues. Germline V CDR1 and CDR2: SGDLS, YYNGEE. The CDR3 is CASSPGNTEAFF. Written as DNA, the CDR3 is TGTGCCAGCAGCCCCGGGAACACTGAAGCTTTCTTT. The full variable domain, in which reference TRBV9 and TRBJ1-1 provide the parts outside the CDR3, is DSGVTQTPKHLITATGQRVTLRCSPRSGDLSVYWYQQSLDQGLQFLIQYYNGEERAKGNILERFSAQQFPDLHSELNLSSLELGDSALYFCASSPGNTEAFFGQGTRLTVV.

The CDR3 nucleotides are TGTGCCAGCAGCTCGGGACAGAGAAAACTGTTTTTT. This gives the protein CASSSGQRKLFF. The chain has TRBV7-9 and TRBJ1-4; 7 bases align to TRBD1. The CDR3 length is 12 residues. CDR1 and CDR2 (germline): SEHNR, FQNEAQ (reference sequence). After removal of 4 bases from V and 10 bases from J, the junction contained 3 bases not matched to a gene.

The genes are TRBV7-3 and TRBJ2-3; 11 nucleotides align to TRBD2. The germline V gene has CDR1 SGHTA and CDR2 FQGTGA. The junction had 8 bases not matched to a gene; V was cut back by 5 bases and J by 4 bases. The CDR3 loop spans 16 amino acids. The CDR3 here is CASSPPGTSGPDTQYF. CDR3 nucleotides: TGTGCCAGCAGCCCTCCCGGGACTAGCGGCCCAGATACGCAGTATTTT.

This clone has only a few counts. The V and J genes are TRBV9 and TRBJ1-2; TRBD1 matches at 7 bases. Trimming took 4 bases from V and 1 from J; bases not matched to a gene: 10. The CDR3 loop spans 16 amino acids. Germline lookup yields CDR1 SGDLS and CDR2 YYNGEE. CDR3 coding DNA: TGTGCCAGCAGCTCCCGGACAGGAACAGATAACTATGGCTACACCTTC. Residues: CASSSRTGTDNYGYTF.

The J gene is TRBJ2-2, the V gene TRBV29-1; D gene uncertain. V lost 5 bases and J 1 base, leaving 5 bases between the germline ends. The germline V gene encodes CDR1 SQVTM and CDR2 ANQGSEA. This CDR3 is 12 amino acids long. The CDR3 reads CSVKRNTGELFF. The CDR3 coding sequence is TGCAGCGTTAAGCGGAACACCGGGGAGCTGTTTTTT.

The gene calls are TRBV10-3 and TRBJ2-1, with TRBD1 identical over 9 bases. Germline CDR1 is ENHRY and CDR2 is SYGVKD. V lost 6 bases and J lost 4; bases outside the gene matches: 10. This CDR3 region has 16 residues. The CDR3 here is CAISELDRGGYNEQFF. The DNA of the CDR3 is TGTGCCATCAGCGAACTCGACAGGGGGGGTTACAATGAGCAGTTCTTC.

The chain is built from TRBV5-5 and TRBJ2-7; 9 bases map to TRBD2. Germline assignment: CDR1 SGHKS and CDR2 YYEKEE (reference sequence). The V segment lost 0 bases and the J segment 3 bases; nucleotides outside the gene matches: 7. This CDR3 is built from 16 residues. CDR3 region: CASSLGVAGGVYEQYF. The CDR3 DNA is TGTGCCAGCAGCTTGGGGGTGGCGGGAGGGGTCTACGAGCAGTACTTC.

The V and J genes are TRBV7-8 and TRBJ1-5; D possibly corresponds to TRBD1 (5 bases). Germline CDR1 and CDR2: SGHVS and FQNEAQ. The CDR3 sequence is 15 residues long. Trimming took 3 bases from V and 3 from J, leaving 12 bases between them. CDR3 in amino acids: CASSLRGGTNQPQHF. CDR3 nucleotides: TGTGCCAGCAGCTTGCGGGGGGGAACCAATCAGCCCCAGCATTTT.